This T cell receptor (beta chain) stems from a study of Ad26.COV2.S vaccination and SARS-CoV-2 variants. Study-level information: Ad26.COV2.S shots went into the muscle once or twice, 56 days apart. Points from the study as a whole: Breadth and depth estimates from TCRs may understate total T cell responses. Vaccinated and placebo-treated recipients had similar non-spike TCR breadth. Post-vaccination breadth of spike-specific CD8+ and CD4+ T cell responses was reportedly substantial.

For this clone: Its antigen is unidentified.

Treatment specified: around 19 received Ad26.COV2.S at low or high dose, single or two shots; about five received placebo; per-sample allocation not given. Collection of the samples took place on day 63 after the first injection of vaccine or placebo. The assay was immunoSEQ multiplex PCR, and TCRdb's table has in-frame clones only and misses some. Of about 400,000 clones in the sample, 83% were seen once. The CDR3 runs to 13 residues. Trimming pared 5 bases from V and 8 bases from J, leaving 13 bases between. Germline CDR1 SGHVS, CDR2 FQNEAQ. The source of this sequence is a person between 18 and 59 years old who received the Ad26.COV2.S COVID-19 vaccine or a placebo. This sequence joins TRBV7-8 and TRBJ2-4, with D tentatively TRBD2 (7 bases). The sample in question was peripheral blood, obtained in a trial of Ad26.COV2.S vaccine versus placebo. CDR3 DNA: TGTGCCAGCAGCCCCTACGGGGGGCACATTCAGTACTTC. Its protein is CASSPYGGHIQYF.